This T cell receptor beta chain derives from a study of radiation and T cells in renal cell carcinoma. The time point denotes: blood 2 weeks post-SBRT. The treatment here: 15 Gy SBRT to primary tumor, nephrectomy 4 weeks later. Germline CDR1 and CDR2: MNHNY and SVGAGI (reference sequence). The CDR3 has 11 amino acids. Between the trimmed V and J ends, which lost 8 bases and 5 bases, there was a span of 10 bases. Only in-frame clones appear in the TCRdb table, and some are missing; sequencing was by immunoSEQ multiplex PCR. Among 65,000 to 80,000 clones listed, 80% to 90% were seen once. The sample consisted of blood, taken from a patient whose treatment included radiotherapy and nephrectomy. The chain combines TRBV6-6 with TRBJ2-7; D is possibly TRBD1 (5 bases). The TCR sequence derives from a woman aged 45-65 years with renal cell carcinoma. The CDR3 protein is CASGAGHEQYF. DNA of the CDR3: TGTGCCAGCGGGGCTGGGCACGAGCAGTACTTC.